This record looks at one TCR beta chain sequence and its context. The germline V gene has CDR1 SGDLS and CDR2 YYNGEE. CDR3 size: 14 residues. The germline V and J ends were trimmed by 2 bases and 2 bases, with 10 bases remaining between them. The sample belongs to a study of cytotoxic CD8 clonotypes in ibrutinib-treated CLL. The overall study: Samples averaged 255,043 productive templates and just under 95,000 productive rearrangements.

Generated by immunoSEQ multiplex PCR, the TCRdb table keeps only in-frame clones and is missing some. The sample has about 120,000 clones, 70% to 90% seen once. This receptor was obtained from a human donor with chronic lymphocytic leukemia. The chain employs TRBV9 and TRBJ2-5, with D perhaps matching TRBD2 (5 bases). The specimen comprised PBMCs, sampled after 24 months of ibrutinib treatment. In DNA, the CDR3 is TGTGCCAGCAGCGTGAGGGATCTACAAGAGACCCAGTACTTC. Protein sequence: CASSVRDLQETQYF.